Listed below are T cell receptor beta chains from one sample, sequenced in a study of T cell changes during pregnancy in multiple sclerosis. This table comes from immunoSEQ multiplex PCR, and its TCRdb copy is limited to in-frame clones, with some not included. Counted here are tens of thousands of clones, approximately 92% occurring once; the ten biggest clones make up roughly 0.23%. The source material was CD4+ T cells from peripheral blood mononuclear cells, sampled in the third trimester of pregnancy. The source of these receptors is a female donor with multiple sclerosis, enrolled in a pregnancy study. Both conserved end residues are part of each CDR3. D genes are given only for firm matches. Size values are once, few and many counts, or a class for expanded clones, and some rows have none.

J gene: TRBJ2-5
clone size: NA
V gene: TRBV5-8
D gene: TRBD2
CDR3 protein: CANSRGTGLAGVYQETQYF
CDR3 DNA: TGTGCCAACTCCAGAGGAACCGGACTAGCGGGAGTGTACCAAGAGACCCAGTACTTC

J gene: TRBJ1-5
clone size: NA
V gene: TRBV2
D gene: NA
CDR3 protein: CASRGLSNQPQHF
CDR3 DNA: TGTGCCAGCAGGGGGCTGAGCAATCAGCCCCAGCATTTT

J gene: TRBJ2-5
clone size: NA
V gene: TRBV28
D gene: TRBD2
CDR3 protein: CASSFSGRALETQYF
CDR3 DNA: TGTGCCAGCAGTTTTTCCGGGAGGGCCCTAGAGACCCAGTACTTC

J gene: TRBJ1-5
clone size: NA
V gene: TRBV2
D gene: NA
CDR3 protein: CASRGFGQTYQPQHF
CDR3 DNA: TGTGCCAGCAGGGGGTTTGGACAGACTTATCAGCCCCAGCATTTT

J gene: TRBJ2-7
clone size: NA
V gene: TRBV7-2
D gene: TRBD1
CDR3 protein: CASSPPLRQGSSSYEQYF
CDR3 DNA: TGTGCCAGCAGCCCTCCGCTTAGACAGGGGTCCTCTTCCTACGAGCAGTACTTC

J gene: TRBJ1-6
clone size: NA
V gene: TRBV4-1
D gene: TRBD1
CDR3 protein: CASSQGQGKLTRDNSPLHF
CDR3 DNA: TGCGCCAGCAGCCAAGGACAGGGGAAGCTGACCCGGGATAATTCACCCCTCCACTTT

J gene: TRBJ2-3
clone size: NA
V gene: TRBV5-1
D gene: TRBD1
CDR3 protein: CASSLDRGSTDTQYF
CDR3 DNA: TGCGCCAGCAGCCTGGACAGGGGTTCCACAGATACGCAGTATTTT

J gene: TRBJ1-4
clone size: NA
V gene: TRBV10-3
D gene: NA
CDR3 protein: CAISDGDKLFF
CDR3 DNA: TGTGCCATCAGTGATGGAGATAAACTGTTTTTT

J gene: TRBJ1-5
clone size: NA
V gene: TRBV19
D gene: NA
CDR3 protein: CASSPQVSNQPQHF
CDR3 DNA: TGTGCCAGTAGCCCACAGGTTAGCAATCAGCCCCAGCATTTT

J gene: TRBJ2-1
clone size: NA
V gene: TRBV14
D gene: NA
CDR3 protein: CASSPFGGMSSYNEQFF
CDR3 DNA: TGTGCCAGCAGCCCGTTCGGCGGGATGAGCTCCTACAATGAGCAGTTCTTC

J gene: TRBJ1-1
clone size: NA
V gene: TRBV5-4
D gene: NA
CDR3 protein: CASSFSTGNTEAFF
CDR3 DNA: TGTGCCAGCAGCTTCTCGACAGGTAACACTGAAGCTTTCTTT

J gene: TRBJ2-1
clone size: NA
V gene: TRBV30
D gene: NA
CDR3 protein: CAWSLTRNYNEQFF
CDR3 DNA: TGTGCCTGGAGCCTGACTAGGAACTACAATGAGCAGTTCTTC

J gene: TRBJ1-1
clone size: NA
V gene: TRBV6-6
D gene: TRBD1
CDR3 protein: CASSFNGQGRDTEAFF
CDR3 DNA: TGTGCCAGCAGTTTCAATGGACAGGGTAGGGACACTGAAGCTTTCTTT

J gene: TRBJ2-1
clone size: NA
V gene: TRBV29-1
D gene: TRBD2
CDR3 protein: CSVGPGGTSGTSGFF
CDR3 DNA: TGCAGCGTCGGCCCGGGGGGGACTAGCGGCACCTCTGGGTTCTTC

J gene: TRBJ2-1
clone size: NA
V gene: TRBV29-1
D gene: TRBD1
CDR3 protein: CSVGGQGASYNEQFF
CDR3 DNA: TGCAGCGTTGGTGGCCAGGGGGCATCCTACAATGAGCAGTTCTTC

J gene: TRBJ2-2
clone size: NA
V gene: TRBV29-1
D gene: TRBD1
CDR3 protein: CSVDRGLTGELFF
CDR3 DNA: TGCAGCGTCGACAGGGGGTTGACCGGGGAGCTGTTTTTT

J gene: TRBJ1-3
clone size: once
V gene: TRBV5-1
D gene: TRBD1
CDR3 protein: CASSSRQGLFGNTIYF
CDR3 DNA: TGCGCCAGCAGCTCAAGACAGGGCTTATTCGGAAACACCATATATTTT

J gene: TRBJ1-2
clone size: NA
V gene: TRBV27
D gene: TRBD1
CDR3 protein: CASSLQGAPGYGYTF
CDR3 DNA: TGTGCCAGCAGTCTACAGGGGGCCCCCGGTTATGGCTACACCTTC

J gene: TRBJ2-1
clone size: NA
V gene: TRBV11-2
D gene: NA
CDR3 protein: CASTRDLYGDVVRNEQFF
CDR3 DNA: TGTGCCAGCACCCGTGATTTATATGGAGACGTGGTACGCAATGAGCAGTTCTTC

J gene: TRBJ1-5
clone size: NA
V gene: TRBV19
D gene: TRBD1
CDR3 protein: CASSTTTGGLSGNQPQHF
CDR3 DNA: TGTGCCAGTAGTACCACAACAGGGGGTTTGAGTGGCAATCAGCCCCAGCATTTT

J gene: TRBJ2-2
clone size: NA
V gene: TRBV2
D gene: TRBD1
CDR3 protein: CASSERTGVPTGELFF
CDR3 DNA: TGTGCCAGCAGTGAAAGGACAGGGGTTCCCACCGGGGAGCTGTTTTTT

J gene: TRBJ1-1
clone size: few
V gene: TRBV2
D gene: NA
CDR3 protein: CASSEEPGYTEAFF
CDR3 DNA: TGTGCCAGCAGTGAAGAGCCGGGATACACTGAAGCTTTCTTT

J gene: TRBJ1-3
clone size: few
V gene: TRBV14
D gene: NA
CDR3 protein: CASSQDRGNTIYF
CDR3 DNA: TGTGCCAGCAGCCAAGATCGTGGAAACACCATATATTTT

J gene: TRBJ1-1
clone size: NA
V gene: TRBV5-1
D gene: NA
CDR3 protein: CASSPLGELVPEAFF
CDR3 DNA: TGCGCCAGCAGCCCACTCGGGGAACTAGTTCCTGAAGCTTTCTTT

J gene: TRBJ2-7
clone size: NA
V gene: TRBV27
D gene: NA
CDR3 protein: CASSLSRHTYEQYF
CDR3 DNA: TGTGCCAGCAGTTTATCCCGACACACCTACGAGCAGTACTTC

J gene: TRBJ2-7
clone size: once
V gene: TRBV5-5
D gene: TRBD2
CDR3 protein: CASSSYAGESYEQYF
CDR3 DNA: TGTGCCAGCAGCTCATACGCGGGAGAGAGTTACGAGCAGTACTTC

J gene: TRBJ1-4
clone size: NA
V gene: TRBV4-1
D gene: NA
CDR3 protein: CASSQAHGNEKLFF
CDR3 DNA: TGCGCCAGCAGCCAAGCCCACGGGAATGAAAAACTGTTTTTT

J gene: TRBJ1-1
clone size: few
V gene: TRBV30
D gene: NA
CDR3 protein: CAWTLGPTEAFF
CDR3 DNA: TGTGCCTGGACCCTCGGTCCCACTGAAGCTTTCTTT

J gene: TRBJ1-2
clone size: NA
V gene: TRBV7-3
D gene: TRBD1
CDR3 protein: CASSLSGTGGPNYGYTF
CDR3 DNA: TGTGCCAGCAGCTTATCCGGGACAGGGGGTCCTAACTATGGCTACACCTTC

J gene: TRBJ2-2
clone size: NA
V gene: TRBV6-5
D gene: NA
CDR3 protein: CASSYRRGTNTGELFF
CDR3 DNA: TGTGCCAGCAGTTACAGGAGGGGAACGAACACCGGGGAGCTGTTTTTT

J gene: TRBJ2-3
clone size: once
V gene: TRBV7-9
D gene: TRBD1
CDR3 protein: CASSLGSPGGSTDTQYF
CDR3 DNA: TGTGCCAGCAGCTTAGGGTCGCCAGGGGGCAGCACAGATACGCAGTATTTT

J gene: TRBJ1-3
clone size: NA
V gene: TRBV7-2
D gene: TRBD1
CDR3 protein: CASSLHLRTGQGNTIYF
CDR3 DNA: TGTGCCAGCAGCTTACACCTAAGGACAGGGCAAGGAAACACCATATATTTT

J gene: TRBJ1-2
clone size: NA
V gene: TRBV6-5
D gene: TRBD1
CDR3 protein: CASSTGGAYGYTF
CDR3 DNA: TGTGCCAGCAGTACAGGGGGCGCGTATGGCTACACCTTC

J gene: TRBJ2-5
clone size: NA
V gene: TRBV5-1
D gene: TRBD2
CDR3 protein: CASSSGLAHETQYF
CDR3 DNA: TGCGCCAGCAGCTCGGGACTAGCACACGAGACCCAGTACTTC

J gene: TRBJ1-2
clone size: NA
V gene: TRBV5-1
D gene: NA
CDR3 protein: CASSGTDYGYTF
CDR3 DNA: TGCGCCAGCAGCGGAACAGACTATGGCTACACCTTC

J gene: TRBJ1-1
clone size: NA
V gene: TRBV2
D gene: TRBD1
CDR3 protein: CASISGQRDTEAFF
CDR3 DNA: TGTGCCAGCATTTCGGGACAGCGGGACACTGAAGCTTTCTTT

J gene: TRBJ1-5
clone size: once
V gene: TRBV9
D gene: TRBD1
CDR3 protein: CASSADRGRQPQHF
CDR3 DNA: TGTGCCAGCAGCGCCGACAGGGGAAGACAGCCCCAGCATTTT

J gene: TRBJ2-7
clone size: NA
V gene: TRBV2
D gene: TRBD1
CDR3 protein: CAGTRLRDRPYEQYF
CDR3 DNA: TGTGCCGGTACAAGACTCCGGGACAGGCCCTACGAGCAGTACTTC

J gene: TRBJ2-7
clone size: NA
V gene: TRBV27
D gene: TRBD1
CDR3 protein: CASRSGTGLYEQYF
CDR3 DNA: TGTGCCAGCAGATCCGGGACAGGGTTGTACGAGCAGTACTTC

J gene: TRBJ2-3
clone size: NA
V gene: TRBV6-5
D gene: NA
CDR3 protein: CASSPRRGRTDTQYF
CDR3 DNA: TGTGCCAGCAGCCCTCGTAGGGGAAGGACAGATACGCAGTATTTT

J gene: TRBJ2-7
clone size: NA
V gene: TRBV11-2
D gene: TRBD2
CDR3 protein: CASSLTSGAYEQYF
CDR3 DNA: TGTGCCAGCAGCCTCACTAGCGGTGCCTACGAGCAGTACTTC

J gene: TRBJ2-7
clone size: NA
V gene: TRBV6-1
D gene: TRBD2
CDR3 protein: CASSWTSGSYEQYF
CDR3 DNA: TGTGCCAGCAGTTGGACTAGCGGGTCCTACGAGCAGTACTTC

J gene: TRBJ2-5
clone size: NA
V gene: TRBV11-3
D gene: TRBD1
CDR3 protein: CASSLGQGETQYF
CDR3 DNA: TGTGCCAGCAGCTTGGGACAGGGGGAGACCCAGTACTTC

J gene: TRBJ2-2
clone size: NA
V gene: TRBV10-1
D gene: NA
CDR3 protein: CASSGTIPLDTGELFF
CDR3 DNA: TGCGCCAGCAGTGGTACTATTCCCCTTGACACCGGGGAGCTGTTTTTT

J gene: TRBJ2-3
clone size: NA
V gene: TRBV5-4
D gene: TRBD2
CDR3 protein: CASSLPGLAGGPADTQYF
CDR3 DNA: TGTGCCAGCAGCTTACCGGGACTAGCGGGAGGGCCGGCAGATACGCAGTATTTT

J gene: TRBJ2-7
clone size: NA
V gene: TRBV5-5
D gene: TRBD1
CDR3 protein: CASRADRVSGEQYF
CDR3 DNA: TGTGCCAGCAGAGCGGACAGGGTTTCGGGGGAGCAGTACTTC